These 14 T cell receptor beta chains originate from one sample sequenced in a study of shared clonotypes between healthy human individuals. The assay was immunoSEQ multiplex PCR, and TCRdb's table has in-frame clones only and misses some. This table has some 1,900,000 clones, roughly 95% appearing once. CD8 cells regarded as naive lacked CD45RO, were positively chosen for CCR7, and omitted terminally differentiated effector memory CD45RA+ cells. The sequenced sample was naive CD8+ T cells sorted from blood. The receptors come from a man aged 18 to 29 in good health.

The chain combines TRBV11-2 with TRBJ2-2; no clear D. This CDR3 is 16 amino acids long. V was pared by 1 base and J by 4 bases, with 13 bases between. From germline, CDR1 is SGHAT and CDR2 FQNNGV. The DNA of the CDR3 is TGTGCCAGCAGCTTAGTGCCTGCAAGCCTCACCGGGGAGCTGTTTTTT. Translation: CASSLVPASLTGELFF. Supplemented by reference TRBV11-2 and TRBJ2-2, the full variable domain reads EAGVAQSPRYKIIEKRQSVAFWCNPISGHATLYWYQQILGQGPKLLIQFQNNGVVDDSQLPKDRFSAERLKGVDSTLKIQPAKLEDSAVYLCASSLVPASLTGELFFGEGSRLTVL.

This clone was found once. Here the CDR3 DNA reads TGTGCCAGCAGCGTAGCGGACGGTGGGGTCTACGAGCAGTACTTC. Protein: CASSVADGGVYEQYF. The V gene is TRBV9, the J gene TRBJ2-7, with D uncertain. Trimming pared 0 bases from V and 3 bases from J, leaving 13 bases between. CDR1 is SGDLS and CDR2 is YYNGEE in the germline V gene. The CDR3 is 15 residues long.

This sequence joins TRBV2 and TRBJ2-3, with D tentatively TRBD1 (6 bases). Trimming shortened V by 6 bases and J by 3 bases, and 16 bases separated the two germline ends. Germline V CDR1 and CDR2: SNHLY, FYNNEI. The CDR3 loop spans 15 amino acids. In DNA form, the CDR3 reads TGTGCCAGCAGCTACTACAGGGAAGGAACAGATACGCAGTATTTT. As protein: CASSYYREGTDTQYF.

The chain uses TRBV14 and TRBJ1-1; 8 bases are a match to TRBD1. The CDR3 covers 14 residues. The V and J ends lost 0 bases and 9 bases, in that order; junction bases with no gene match: 6. Looked up from germline, CDR1 is SGHDN and CDR2 is FVKESK. The CDR3 is CASSQDRQGAKAFF. The CDR3 bases are TGTGCCAGCAGCCAAGATAGGCAGGGGGCTAAAGCTTTCTTT.

The rearrangement links TRBV4-1 to TRBJ2-7; D possibly matches TRBD1 or TRBD2 (5 bases each). Between the trimmed V and J ends, which lost 0 bases and 2 bases, there was a span of 11 bases. CDR1 MGHRA and CDR2 YSYEKL come from the germline V gene. CDR3 length: 15 residues. The CDR3 coding sequence is TGCGCCAGCAGCCAAGATTTGGGGGTAACCTACGAGCAGTACTTC. Protein sequence: CASSQDLGVTYEQYF.

The chain uses TRBV13 and TRBJ2-7; D not certain. Germline assignment: CDR1 PRHDT and CDR2 FYEKMQ (reference sequence). This CDR3 comprises 13 residues. Deletions cut 1 base from V and 6 bases from J, with 10 bases between. The CDR3, as DNA: TGTGCCAGCAGCTTAGAATCCGTGGCCGAGCAGTACTTC. It yields the protein CASSLESVAEQYF.

For the CDR3, the DNA is TGTGCCAGTATGGGGGGACAGTACAATGAGCAGTTCTTC. This encodes CASMGGQYNEQFF. The chain joins TRBV19 to TRBJ2-1, with a possible D match to TRBD1 (7 bases). The CDR3 is 13 residues long. Germline assignment: CDR1 LNHDA and CDR2 SQIVND (reference sequence). V was cut by 7 bases and J by 4 bases, with 11 bases left in between.

The V gene is TRBV6-4, the J gene TRBJ1-1; 7 bases align to TRBD1. The CDR3 length is 10 residues. Germline assignment: CDR1 MRHNA and CDR2 SNTAGT. With V trimmed by 11 bases and J by 5 bases, 2 bases remained unmatched. CDR3: CAGQATEAFF. Written as DNA, the CDR3 is TGTGCCGGACAGGCTACTGAAGCTTTCTTT.

The chain has TRBV7-6 and TRBJ2-7; weak D call: TRBD2 (6 bases). Trimming left V 5 bases short and J 2 bases short, with 19 bases between. Germline V gene sequence: CDR1 SGHVS, CDR2 FNYEAQ. The CDR3 contains 16 residues. CDR3 in DNA: TGTGCCAGCAGCCAACACGGAGACGGGGGAGCCTACGAGCAGTACTTC. It is translated as CASSQHGDGGAYEQYF.

This chain links TRBV7-9 with TRBJ2-1; a weak D match, TRBD2 (6 bases). The CDR3 consists of 16 residues. The V end was cut by 4 bases, the J end by 4 bases, with 17 bases between. Germline V gene data show CDR1 as SEHNR and CDR2 as FQNEAQ (reference sequence). This chain's CDR3 is CASSSSGTPIYNEQFF. The CDR3 DNA reads TGTGCCAGCAGCTCGTCCGGGACTCCTATTTACAATGAGCAGTTCTTC.

V and J are TRBV27 and TRBJ2-3, with 9 bases that match TRBD2. V was pared by 5 bases and J by 6 bases, with 9 bases of the junction left unmatched. Germline CDR1 and CDR2: MNHEY and SMNVEV (reference sequence). This CDR3 contains 15 residues. CDR3 in amino acids: CASSTGTSPSDTQYF. The CDR3 DNA reads as TGTGCCAGCAGTACCGGGACTAGCCCTTCCGATACGCAGTATTTT.

The DNA of the CDR3 is TGCGCCAGCAGCTCCGGGGCAGGGGGGTCCTACGAGCAGTACTTC. It yields the protein CASSSGAGGSYEQYF. The chain combines TRBV4-3 with TRBJ2-7; the D gene is possibly TRBD1 (7 bases). Between the trimmed V and J ends, which lost 5 bases and 1 base, there was a span of 15 bases. Germline CDR1 is LGHNA and CDR2 is YSLEER. This CDR3 region has 15 residues.

The chain joins TRBV5-8 to TRBJ1-5; the D gene is possibly TRBD1 (6 bases). CDR3 length: 14 amino acids. Between the trimmed V and J ends, which lost 5 bases and 3 bases, there was a span of 12 bases. CDR1 and CDR2 (germline): SGHTS, YDEGEE. The CDR3 here is CASRDRDNNQPQHF. As DNA, the CDR3 is TGTGCCAGCAGGGATAGGGACAACAATCAGCCCCAGCATTTT.

The chain recombines TRBV5-1 with TRBJ2-7; 7 nucleotides line up with TRBD2. V lost 5 bases to trimming and J lost 4 bases; unmatched junction nucleotides: 9. There are 14 residues in the CDR3. Germline-derived CDR1 and CDR2 are SGHRS and YFSETQ. The chain's CDR3 is CASRASGAIYEQYF. As DNA, the CDR3 is TGCGCCAGCAGAGCTAGCGGAGCAATTTACGAGCAGTACTTC.